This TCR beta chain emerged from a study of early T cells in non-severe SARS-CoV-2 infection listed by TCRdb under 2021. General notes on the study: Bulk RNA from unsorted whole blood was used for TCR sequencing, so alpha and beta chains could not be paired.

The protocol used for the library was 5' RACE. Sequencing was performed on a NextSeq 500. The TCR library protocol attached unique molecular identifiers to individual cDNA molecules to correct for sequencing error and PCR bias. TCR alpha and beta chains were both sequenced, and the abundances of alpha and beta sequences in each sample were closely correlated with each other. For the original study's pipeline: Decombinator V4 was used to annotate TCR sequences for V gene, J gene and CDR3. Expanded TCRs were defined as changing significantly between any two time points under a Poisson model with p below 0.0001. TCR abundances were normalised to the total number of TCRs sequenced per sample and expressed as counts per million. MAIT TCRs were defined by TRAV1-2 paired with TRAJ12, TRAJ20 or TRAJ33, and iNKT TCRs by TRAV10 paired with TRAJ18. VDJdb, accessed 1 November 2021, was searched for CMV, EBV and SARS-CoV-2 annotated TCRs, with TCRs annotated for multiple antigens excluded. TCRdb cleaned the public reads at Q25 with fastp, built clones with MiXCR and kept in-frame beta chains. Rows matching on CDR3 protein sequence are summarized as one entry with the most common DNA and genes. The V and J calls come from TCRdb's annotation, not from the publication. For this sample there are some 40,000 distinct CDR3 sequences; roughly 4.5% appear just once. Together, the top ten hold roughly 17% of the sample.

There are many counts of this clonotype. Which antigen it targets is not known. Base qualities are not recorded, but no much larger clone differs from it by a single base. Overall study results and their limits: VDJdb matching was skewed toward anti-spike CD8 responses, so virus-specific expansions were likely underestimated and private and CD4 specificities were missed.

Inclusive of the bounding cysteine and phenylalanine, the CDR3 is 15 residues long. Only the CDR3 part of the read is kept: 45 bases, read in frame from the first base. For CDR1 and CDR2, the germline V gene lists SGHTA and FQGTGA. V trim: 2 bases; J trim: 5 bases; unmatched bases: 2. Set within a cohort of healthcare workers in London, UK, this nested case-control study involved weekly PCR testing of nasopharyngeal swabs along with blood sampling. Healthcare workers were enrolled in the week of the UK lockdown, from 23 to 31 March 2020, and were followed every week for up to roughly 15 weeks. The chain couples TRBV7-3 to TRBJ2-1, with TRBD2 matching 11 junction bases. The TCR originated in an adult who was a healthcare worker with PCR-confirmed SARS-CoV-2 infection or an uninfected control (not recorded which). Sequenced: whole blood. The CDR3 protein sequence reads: CASSLLAGGHNEQFF. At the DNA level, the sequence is TGTGCCAGCAGCTTACTAGCGGGGGGACACAATGAGCAGTTCTTC.